This TCR beta chain was obtained from a study of T cell repertoires in cytomegalovirus infection. TCRdb re-called the reads with MiXCR, one entry per CDR3 protein. The table shows roughly 500,000 distinct CDR3 sequences, with approximately 15% occurring only once. V lost 1 base, J lost 5 bases, and 12 bases lay in between. Germline V gene sequence: CDR1 SEHNR, CDR2 FQNEAQ (reference sequence). There are 14 residues in the CDR3. Sample: CD8+ T cells from PBMCs. V gene TRBV7-9 combines with J gene TRBJ2-7; weak D call: TRBD2 (5 bases). This sequence was found in a human donor in good health (CMV status not recorded). Some clones in this sample may be carry-over from other donors' samples. CDR3 region: CASSLELEAHEQYF. The CDR3 coding sequence is TGTGCCAGCAGCTTAGAATTGGAGGCCCACGAGCAGTACTTC.